This T cell receptor beta chain is drawn from a study of shared clonotypes between healthy human individuals. This CDR3 region has 15 residues. Germline V gene lookup returns CDR1 KGHSH and CDR2 LQKENI. Trimming took off 4 bases at V and 8 bases at J, with 20 bases between the two ends. Some clones are missing from TCRdb's copy, which holds only in-frame ones; the method was immunoSEQ multiplex PCR. The table has about 980,000 clones, 70% to 85% seen once. The sequenced sample was memory CD4+ T cells sorted from blood. Subset noted: CD45RA-negative fraction. The TCR was taken from a man aged 18 to 30 in good health. This sequence joins TRBV18 and TRBJ1-2; possibly TRBD1 for D (5 bases). This CDR3 reads CASSLTSGDSWGYTF. CDR3 nucleotide sequence: TGTGCCAGCTCACTGACCTCGGGGGACTCGTGGGGCTACACCTTC.